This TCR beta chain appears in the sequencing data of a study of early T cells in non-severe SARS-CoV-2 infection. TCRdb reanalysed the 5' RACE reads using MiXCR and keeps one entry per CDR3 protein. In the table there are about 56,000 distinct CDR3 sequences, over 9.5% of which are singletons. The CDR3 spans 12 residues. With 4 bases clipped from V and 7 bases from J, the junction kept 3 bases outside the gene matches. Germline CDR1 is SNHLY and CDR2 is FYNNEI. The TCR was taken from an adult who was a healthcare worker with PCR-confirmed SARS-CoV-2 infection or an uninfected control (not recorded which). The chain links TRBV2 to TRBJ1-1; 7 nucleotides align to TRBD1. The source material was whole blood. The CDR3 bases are TGTGCCAGCAGTGCCGGGACAGTTGAAGCTTTCTTT. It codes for CASSAGTVEAFF.